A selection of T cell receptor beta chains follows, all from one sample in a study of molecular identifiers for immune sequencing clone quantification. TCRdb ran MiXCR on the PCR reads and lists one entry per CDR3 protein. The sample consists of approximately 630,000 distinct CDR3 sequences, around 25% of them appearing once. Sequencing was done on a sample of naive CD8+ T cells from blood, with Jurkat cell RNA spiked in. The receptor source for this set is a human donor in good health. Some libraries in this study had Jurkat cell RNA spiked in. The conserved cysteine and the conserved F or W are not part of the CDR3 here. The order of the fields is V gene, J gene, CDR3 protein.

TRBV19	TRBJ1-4	ASSHTGTSNEKLF
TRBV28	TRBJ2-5	ASSLDDRALETQY
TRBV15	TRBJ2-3	ATSRGLAVTDTQY
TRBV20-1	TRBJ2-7	SARERREGTYEQY
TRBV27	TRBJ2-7	ASSWTSGRASAPY
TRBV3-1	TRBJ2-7	ASSRAGYSSYEQY
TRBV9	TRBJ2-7	ASSVGTGKPYEQY
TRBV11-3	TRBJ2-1	ASSFGGSEVNNEQF
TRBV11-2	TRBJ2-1	ASSSAPIGTGKVNEQF
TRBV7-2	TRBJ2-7	ASSLVPSGRDYKQY